Below are 27 T cell receptor beta chains sequenced from a single sample in a study of blood T cells in healthy people across ages. Alongside a J-beta primer mix, a sample-barcoded 5' primer served in a second PCR lasting roughly 7 to 12 cycles. TCRdb re-derived calls from the 5' RACE reads in MiXCR, one entry per CDR3 protein. The sample has under 1,100,000 distinct CDR3 sequences; about 25% are singletons. These same data were also listed under a study on T cells of mothers and their children.

Sequencing input: blood. The receptor set was obtained from a girl aged 2 to 10 in good health.

This rearrangement joins TRBV7-2 to TRBJ1-3, with D unclear. Germline V gives CDR1 SGHTA, CDR2 FQGNSA. V lost 7 bases and J 0 bases, leaving 7 bases between the germline ends. CDR3 length equals 13 residues. Written as DNA, the CDR3 is TGTGCCAGCAAGATGCCCTCTGGAAACACCATATATTTT. Translated, it gives CASKMPSGNTIYF.

This clonotype was found a few times. The rearrangement joins TRBV12-3 or TRBV12-4 to TRBJ1-6; 10 bases are shared with TRBD1. The length of the CDR3 is 14 residues. Germline trimming cut 6 bases from V and 8 bases from J; bases unmatched to any gene: 4. CDR3 region: CASRTGTGDSPLHF. The CDR3 nucleotides are TGTGCCAGCAGAACCGGGACAGGGGATTCACCCCTCCACTTT.

The CDR3 loop is CASKEFPGGTSGANVLTF. As DNA, the CDR3 is TGTGCCAGCAAAGAATTCCCGGGGGGGACATCTGGGGCCAACGTCCTGACTTTC. V is TRBV7-2 and J is TRBJ2-6; 8 nucleotides match TRBD2. This CDR3 spans 18 amino acids. V dropped 7 bases and J dropped 1; count of bases not matched to a gene: 12. Germline V gene sequence: CDR1 SGHTA, CDR2 FQGNSA.

The chain has TRBV6-6 and TRBJ1-2, with 7 bases fitting TRBD1. The germline V gene has CDR1 MNHNY and CDR2 SVGAGI (reference sequence). The CDR3 runs to 13 residues. Losses at the gene ends were 4 bases for V and 6 bases for J; bases not matched to a gene: 5. The CDR3 region has the DNA TGTGCCAGCAGTTTGGTGAGGGGGCATGGCTACACCTTC. It translates to CASSLVRGHGYTF.

There are a few counts of this clonotype. The gene calls are TRBV5-6 and TRBJ2-7; TRBD2 agrees at 7 bases. This CDR3 is 14 amino acids long. CDR1 and CDR2 from the germline V gene are SGHDT and YYEEEE. V lost 1 base to trimming and J lost 4 bases; unmatched junction nucleotides: 5. The DNA of the CDR3 is TGTGCCAGCAGCTTGTCCGGGAGGCGATACGAGCAGTACTTC. Translation gives CASSLSGRRYEQYF.

The chain carries TRBV6-6 and TRBJ2-5; D not resolved. In germline, CDR1 is MNHNY, CDR2 SVGAGI (reference sequence). The CDR3 runs to 15 residues. V lost 0 bases, J lost 4 bases, and 12 bases lay in between. The chain's CDR3 is CASSYSASPRETQYF. The CDR3 region has the DNA TGTGCCAGCAGTTACTCAGCCAGTCCCAGAGAGACCCAGTACTTC.

The chain recombines TRBV10-3 with TRBJ2-7; D possibly matches TRBD1 or TRBD2 (5 bases each). Between the trimmed V and J ends, which lost 7 bases and 3 bases, there was a span of 13 bases. CDR3 length: 13 residues. CDR1 ENHRY and CDR2 SYGVKD come from the germline V gene. The CDR3 sequence is CAIMGVSGYEQYF. In DNA form, the CDR3 reads TGTGCCATCATGGGGGTCTCCGGCTACGAGCAGTACTTC.

CDR3 nucleotides: TGCGCCAGCAGCCAAGATTTGGGGGTGGGGGCCAAAAACATTCAGTACTTC. Translating it yields CASSQDLGVGAKNIQYF. The J gene is TRBJ2-4, the V gene TRBV4-1; tentatively, D is TRBD1 or TRBD2 (5 bases each). The CDR3 spans 17 residues. Germline-derived CDR1 and CDR2 are MGHRA and YSYEKL. The V end lost 0 bases, the J end lost 1 base, and 13 bases lay between the germline ends.

This clonotype was seen a handful of times. The J gene is TRBJ1-6, the V gene TRBV6-5; unclear D gene. Per the germline V gene, CDR1 is MNHEY and CDR2 is SVGAGI. V was cut by 2 bases and J by 3 bases, with 14 bases left in between. There are 17 residues in the CDR3. The CDR3 nucleotides are TGTGCCAGCAGTTACACAGTCCGGGAGCGCTATAATTCACCCCTCCACTTT. This codes for CASSYTVRERYNSPLHF.

The rearrangement links TRBV7-3 to TRBJ2-4, with D possibly being TRBD1 (6 bases). The length of the CDR3 is 13 residues. The germline V gene encodes CDR1 SGHTA and CDR2 FQGTGA. Trimming stripped 4 bases from V and 5 bases from J, with 9 bases between. In DNA form, the CDR3 reads TGTGCCAGCAGCTCGAACAGGGAAAACATTCAGTACTTC. It is translated as CASSSNRENIQYF.

Many counts were recorded for this clonotype. The chain carries TRBV2 and TRBJ2-1, with 7 nucleotides matching TRBD2. CDR3 length: 11 residues. Germline lookup yields CDR1 SNHLY and CDR2 FYNNEI. Germline trimming cut 8 bases from V and 10 bases from J; bases unmatched to any gene: 5. The CDR3 sequence is CASLSSGEQFF. CDR3 nucleotides: TGTGCCAGCTTGTCTAGCGGCGAGCAGTTCTTC.

This clonotype was recorded a few times. V is TRBV10-3 and J is TRBJ1-2, with TRBD1 matching 8 bases. After removal of 7 bases from V and 6 bases from J, the junction contained 10 bases not matched to a gene. The CDR3 is 14 residues long. In germline, CDR1 is ENHRY, CDR2 SYGVKD. The CDR3 DNA follows: TGTGCCATCACTCCGGGACAGGATGGGGATGGCTACACCTTC. Amino acid sequence: CAITPGQDGDGYTF.

The J gene is TRBJ1-1, the V gene TRBV14; TRBD1 agrees at 8 bases. V lost 3 bases to trimming and J lost 11 bases; unmatched junction nucleotides: 8. The CDR3 is made up of 13 amino acids. Germline V gene data show CDR1 as SGHDN and CDR2 as FVKESK. CDR3 coding DNA: TGTGCCAGCAGCCAGGTGGCAGGGGGCGACGCTTTCTTT. Amino acid sequence: CASSQVAGGDAFF.

This chain connects TRBV20-1 to TRBJ2-7; D gene uncertain. V shed 3 bases and J shed 7 bases, with 10 bases lying between them. Germline CDR1 DFQATT, CDR2 SNEGSKA (reference sequence). CDR3 length: 11 residues. CDR3 sequence reads: CSASQYGEQYF. Here the CDR3 DNA reads TGCAGTGCTAGCCAGTACGGTGAGCAGTACTTC.

Comment on this clonotype: The germline gene is not matched at one end of the junction; a read error may be the cause. The chain employs TRBV2 and TRBJ2-1, with TRBD2 as a possible D gene (5 bases). Per germline, CDR1 SNHLY and CDR2 FYNNEI. The CDR3 is 15 residues long. The CDR3 nucleotides read TGCGCCAGCAGTGGAGAGGGCCCGGCCTACAATGAGCAGTTCTTC. This gives the protein CASSGEGPAYNEQFF. Full variable domain (outside the CDR3, taken from reference TRBV2 and TRBJ2-1): EPEVTQTPSHQVTQMGQEVILRCVPISNHLYFYWYRQILGQKVEFLVSFYNNEISEKSEIFDDQFSVERPDGSNFTLKIRSTKLEDSAMYFCASSGEGPAYNEQFFGPGTRLTVL.

The CDR3 coding sequence is TGTGCCAGCTCACTCTCAGGGAGTTCTAACGAGCAGTACTTC. As protein: CASSLSGSSNEQYF. The chain links TRBV18 to TRBJ2-7, with D perhaps assigned TRBD1 or TRBD2 (5 bases each). This CDR3 has 14 residues. Per germline, CDR1 KGHSH and CDR2 LQKENI. Trimming removed 4 bases from V and 5 bases from J, with 15 bases in between.

The genes are TRBV19 and TRBJ2-1, with a weak D call TRBD1 (6 bases). Trimming shortened V by 6 bases and J by 4 bases, and 13 bases separated the two germline ends. CDR1 is LNHDA and CDR2 is SQIVND in the germline V gene (reference sequence). CDR3 length equals 14 residues. As DNA, the CDR3 is TGTGCCAGTAGCCTCCAGGGGTTTTACAATGAGCAGTTCTTC. Protein sequence: CASSLQGFYNEQFF.

The J gene is TRBJ2-7, the V gene TRBV28, with a tentative D call TRBD2 (5 bases). Per the germline V gene, CDR1 is MDHEN and CDR2 is SYDVKM. V shed 10 bases and J shed 3 bases, with 13 bases lying between them. This CDR3 is 12 amino acids long. The CDR3 loop is CATSTGIYEQYF. In DNA form, the CDR3 reads TGTGCCACCTCGACCGGGATCTACGAGCAGTACTTC.

This clonotype has a handful of counts. This chain connects TRBV4-3 to TRBJ2-3; D is ambiguous. Per the germline V gene, CDR1 is LGHNA and CDR2 is YSLEER. V lost 2 bases to trimming and J lost 0 bases, with 12 bases between them. The CDR3 extends over 16 amino acids. CDR3 sequence: CASSQSGATSTDTQYF. The CDR3 region has the DNA TGCGCCAGCAGCCAATCGGGCGCAACTAGCACAGATACGCAGTATTTT.

This sequence joins TRBV6-1 and TRBJ2-2; 9 bases are shared with TRBD2. Germline V gene lookup returns CDR1 MNHNS and CDR2 SASEGT. The J segment lost 1 base and the V segment lost 5 bases, leaving 8 bases of the junction unmatched. This CDR3 contains 17 residues. CDR3 loop: CASSPLLAGENTGELFF. CDR3 coding DNA: TGTGCCAGCAGTCCCCTCTTAGCGGGAGAGAACACCGGGGAGCTGTTTTTT.

This clonotype has only a few counts. This chain joins TRBV6-5 and TRBJ1-1; D is unresolved. In germline, CDR1 is MNHEY, CDR2 SVGAGI. The CDR3 has 13 amino acids. The V and J ends lost 6 bases and 10 bases respectively, with 18 bases between them. CDR3 loop: CASSPTITSVAFF. Here the CDR3 DNA reads TGTGCCAGCAGCCCGACAATTACGTCCGTAGCTTTCTTT.

This chain joins TRBV12-3 or TRBV12-4 and TRBJ2-7; D unclear. This CDR3 spans 12 amino acids. V lost 5 bases and J lost 9, with 14 bases in between. CDR3 in amino acids: CASSPGYVGQYF. The CDR3 DNA sequence: TGTGCCAGCAGTCCCGGCTATGTCGGGCAGTACTTC.

This clonotype has more than one count but fewer than ten. In DNA form, the CDR3 reads TGCAGCGTACAGACAGGCGAGGCTTTCTTT. Translation gives CSVQTGEAFF. The genes are TRBV29-1 and TRBJ1-1, with D perhaps matching TRBD1 (6 bases). Germline-derived CDR1 and CDR2 are SQVTM and ANQGSEA. The CDR3 spans 10 residues. V lost 6 bases, J lost 11 bases, and 13 bases lay in between.

This chain links TRBV3-1 with TRBJ2-5; TRBD2 matches at 11 bases. The CDR3 is 14 amino acids. After removal of 6 bases from V and 5 bases from J, the junction contained 5 bases not matched to a gene. Per the germline V gene, CDR1 is LGHDT and CDR2 is YNNKEL (reference sequence). As DNA, the CDR3 is TGTGCCAGCAGAGTTAGCGGGGGGGCGGAGACCCAGTACTTC. Encoded protein: CASRVSGGAETQYF.

This clonotype was seen a few times. The chain employs TRBV2 and TRBJ2-5; TRBD2 matches at 7 bases. The length of the CDR3 is 15 residues. With V trimmed by 3 bases and J by 0 bases, 4 bases remained unmatched. The germline gives CDR1 SNHLY, CDR2 FYNNEI. CDR3 loop: CASSDKRGHQETQYF. The CDR3 coding sequence is TGTGCCAGCAGTGACAAGCGGGGCCACCAAGAGACCCAGTACTTC. Full variable domain (missing parts from reference TRBV2 and TRBJ2-5): EPEVTQTPSHQVTQMGQEVILRCVPISNHLYFYWYRQILGQKVEFLVSFYNNEISEKSEIFDDQFSVERPDGSNFTLKIRSTKLEDSAMYFCASSDKRGHQETQYFGPGTRLLVL.

The rearrangement links TRBV20-1 to TRBJ1-1, with 8 positions matching TRBD1. CDR1 DFQATT and CDR2 SNEGSKA come from the germline V gene (reference sequence). There are 14 residues in the CDR3. V shed 5 bases, J shed 1 base, and the junction held 6 bases outside the gene matches. CDR3 DNA sequence: TGCAGTGCTGAGAGGACAGGGAAGAACACTGAAGCTTTCTTT. This codes for CSAERTGKNTEAFF.

This clonotype was counted a few times. The chain links TRBV20-1 to TRBJ2-3, with D unresolved. The V gene lost 0 bases and the J gene lost 2 bases, with 9 bases spanning the gap. Germline loops: CDR1 DFQATT, CDR2 SNEGSKA (reference sequence). The CDR3 loop spans 14 amino acids. The CDR3, as DNA: TGCAGTGCTAGAGAGGGCGGCTACACAGATACGCAGTATTTT. This sequence encodes CSAREGGYTDTQYF.